This note documents a single T cell receptor (beta chain) sequence. What it binds is not known. Primers used in a second PCR of roughly 7 to 11 cycles were a sample-barcoded 5' primer and a J-beta primer mix. TCRdb analysed the 5' RACE reads with MiXCR anew, one entry per CDR3 protein. The sample carries around 1,800,000 distinct CDR3 sequences, around 40% recorded once. Extraction yielded at least 5 micrograms of total RNA per sample. These data are taken from a study of blood T cells in healthy people across ages. Study-wide points: Diversity figures based on one million T cells were deemed too low.

The length of the CDR3 is 16 residues. CDR1 is LGHDT and CDR2 is YNNKEL in the germline V gene (reference sequence). The V gene lost 0 bases and the J gene lost 2 bases, with 12 bases spanning the gap. Input material: blood. V is TRBV3-1 and J is TRBJ2-3; perhaps TRBD2 as D (5 bases). The TCR was taken from a human donor in good health. The CDR3 region is CASSQDRRLFTDTQYF. In nucleotides, the CDR3 is TGTGCCAGCAGCCAAGATAGGCGACTATTCACAGATACGCAGTATTTT.